The 13 T cell receptor beta chains below were found in one sample sequenced in a study of blood T cell repertoires in COVID-19. Sequenced by immunoSEQ multiplex PCR; TCRdb stores in-frame clones only, minus some. The table has fewer than 350,000 clones, more than 70% seen once; the top ten hold approximately 2%. Input material: PBMCs or T cells enriched from blood (not recorded which). These receptor sequences come from a woman between 55 and 75 years old in a cohort exposed to, infected with or recovered from COVID-19 (not recorded which).

V gene TRBV5-1 combines with J gene TRBJ1-3; D gene uncertain. V lost 0 bases, J lost 0 bases, and 10 bases lay in between. Per the germline V gene, CDR1 is SGHRS and CDR2 is YFSETQ. The CDR3 consists of 16 residues. In DNA, the CDR3 is TGCGCCAGCAGCTTGGGAGGAGCGAGCTCTGGAAACACCATATATTTT. Its protein is CASSLGGASSGNTIYF. The whole variable domain, remainder taken from reference TRBV5-1 and TRBJ1-3, is KAGVTQTPRYLIKTRGQQVTLSCSPISGHRSVSWYQQTPGQGLQFLFEYFSETQRNKGNFPGRFSGRQFSNSRSEMNVSTLELGDSALYLCASSLGGASSGNTIYFGEGSWLTVV.

The V call is TRBV5-1, the J call TRBJ2-7; 7 bases align to TRBD2. The germline V gene has CDR1 SGHRS and CDR2 YFSETQ. CDR3 size: 16 residues. After removal of 2 bases from V and 3 bases from J, the junction contained 11 bases not matched to a gene. The CDR3 sequence is CASSFQASGVNYEQYF. Here the CDR3 DNA reads TGCGCCAGCAGCTTTCAAGCTAGCGGCGTTAACTACGAGCAGTACTTC.

This rearrangement joins TRBV2 to TRBJ1-4; 7 bases are shared with TRBD1. From germline, CDR1 is SNHLY and CDR2 FYNNEI. The V and J ends lost 10 bases and 8 bases, in that order; junction bases with no gene match: 13. The CDR3 runs to 14 residues. In nucleotides, the CDR3 is TGTGCCACTATTCCCAACAGGGGTAACGAAAAACTGTTTTTT. It codes for CATIPNRGNEKLFF.

The chain is built from TRBV6-5 and TRBJ2-1; 11 bases align to TRBD2. This CDR3 has 15 amino acids. V was clipped by 3 bases and J by 8 bases; unmatched bases: 6. The germline V gene has CDR1 MNHEY and CDR2 SVGAGI. CDR3 coding DNA: TGTGCCAGCAGTTATAGCGGGAGGGCCGCGGATGAGCAGTTCTTC. Its translation is CASSYSGRAADEQFF.

The chain combines TRBV7-3 with TRBJ2-2, with D unresolved. Per the germline V gene, CDR1 is SGHTA and CDR2 is FQGTGA. The CDR3 sequence is 14 residues long. V dropped 1 base and J dropped 6 bases, with 9 bases sitting between them. The CDR3 loop is CASSLNSFSGELFF. CDR3 in DNA: TGTGCCAGCAGCTTAAATAGTTTTTCCGGGGAGCTGTTTTTT. Variable domain in full (rest from reference TRBV7-3 and TRBJ2-2): GAGVSQTPSNKVTEKGKYVELRCDPISGHTALYWYRQSLGQGPEFLIYFQGTGAADDSGLPNDRFFAVRPEGSVSTLKIQRTERGDSAVYLCASSLNSFSGELFFGEGSRLTVL.

J is TRBJ2-5 and V is TRBV2; 8 nucleotides match TRBD2. The trim removed 7 bases at V and 5 bases at J, leaving 6 bases unmatched. Germline loops: CDR1 SNHLY, CDR2 FYNNEI. The CDR3 runs 13 residues. The CDR3, as DNA: TGTGCCAGCAATGGGGAGCGGGGGGAGACCCAGTACTTC. Encoded protein: CASNGERGETQYF.

The genes are TRBV15 and TRBJ2-1; D call uncertain. CDR1 is LNHNV, CDR2 YYDKDF, per germline (reference sequence). This CDR3 has 16 residues. Trimming pared 5 bases from V and 4 bases from J, leaving 18 bases between. CDR3 sequence: CATSQTNFALYNEQFF. CDR3 sequence (DNA): TGTGCCACCAGCCAGACAAACTTTGCTTTGTACAATGAGCAGTTCTTC.

The chain combines TRBV7-2 with TRBJ2-7, with D possibly TRBD1 on 5 matching bases. In germline, CDR1 is SGHTA, CDR2 FQGNSA. The CDR3 totals 16 residues. The ends were cut back, 2 bases at V and 0 bases at J, with 14 bases in the middle. The CDR3 DNA sequence: TGTGCCAGCAGCTTACACTCAACAGGTGCCTCCTACGAGCAGTACTTC. It specifies CASSLHSTGASYEQYF.

The chain uses TRBV28 and TRBJ2-2; TRBD1 might be the D (6 bases). The length of the CDR3 is 14 residues. Trimming shortened V by 3 bases and J by 7 bases, and 12 bases separated the two germline ends. From germline, CDR1 is MDHEN and CDR2 SYDVKM. The CDR3 bases are TGTGCCAGCAGTTTGATACAGGGTAGCGGGGAGCTGTTTTTT. As protein: CASSLIQGSGELFF.

This clone occurred once. V is TRBV19 and J is TRBJ2-7, with 7 bases lining up with TRBD1. The CDR3 runs 15 residues. The V segment lost 6 bases and the J segment 5 bases; nucleotides outside the gene matches: 13. Germline lookup yields CDR1 LNHDA and CDR2 SQIVND (reference sequence). In nucleotides, the CDR3 is TGTGCCAGTAGCACCGCCGGGACAGAGTTCGACGAGCAGTACTTC. Protein sequence: CASSTAGTEFDEQYF. The complete variable domain, with remaining parts taken from reference TRBV19 and TRBJ2-7, reads DGGITQSPKYLFRKEGQNVTLSCEQNLNHDAMYWYRQDPGQGLRLIYYSQIVNDFQKGDIAEGYSVSREKKESFPLTVTSAQKNPTAFYLCASSTAGTEFDEQYFGPGTRLTVT.

This clone has only one observation. The V call is TRBV12-3 or TRBV12-4, the J call TRBJ2-3, with D unclear. Trimming removed 4 bases at V and 6 bases at J, with 11 bases between. The CDR3 is 13 amino acids. The CDR3 spells CASSSRPPDTQYF. CDR3 coding DNA: TGTGCCAGCAGTTCTAGACCCCCGGATACGCAGTATTTT.

This chain links TRBV23-1 with TRBJ1-2; D possibly corresponds to TRBD1 (5 bases). TRBV23-1 is an open reading frame, and its role is uncertain. The ends were cut back, 0 bases at V and 7 bases at J, with 9 bases in the middle. This CDR3 contains 13 residues. CDR3 loop: CASSQSRRGGYTF. In DNA form, the CDR3 reads TGCGCCAGCAGTCAATCTAGAAGGGGTGGCTACACCTTC.

The V gene is TRBV28, the J gene TRBJ1-2; TRBD1 matches 7 bases. The CDR3 has 15 amino acids. V lost 2 bases to trimming and J lost 8 bases; unmatched junction nucleotides: 11. Per germline, CDR1 MDHEN and CDR2 SYDVKM. CDR3 amino acids: CASSLKISQGDGYTF. The CDR3 region has the DNA TGTGCCAGCAGTTTAAAGATCTCGCAGGGGGACGGCTACACCTTC.